This T cell receptor beta chain came from a study of blood T cell repertoires in COVID-19. About the study: The United States, Italy and Spain were the sources of the acute and convalescent COVID-19 samples. From T cells, B-cell-depleted T cells, or PBMCs came the material, which was cDNA or gDNA.

CDR1 MNHEY and CDR2 SVGEGT come from the germline V gene. V was trimmed by 5 bases and J by 1 base, leaving 4 bases between them. There are 12 residues in the CDR3. Data came from immunoSEQ multiplex PCR; TCRdb stores just in-frame clones and leaves some out. The sample yields about 290,000 clones, 70% to 90% seen once. Sequencing input: peripheral blood. The chain uses TRBV6-2 or TRBV6-3 and TRBJ2-3, with D hard to call. The source is a woman between 50 and 59 years old with active or convalescent COVID-19. CDR3 residues: CASSPGTDTQYF. For the CDR3, the DNA is TGTGCCAGCAGTCCCGGCACAGATACGCAGTATTTT.